Presented here are 2 T cell receptor beta chains from one specimen sequenced in a study of shared clonotypes between healthy human individuals. Method: immunoSEQ multiplex PCR; TCRdb's copy keeps in-frame clones and lacks some. The table lists fewer than 600,000 clones, 70% to 80% of them singletons. Sequences were obtained from PBMCs. The receptors were sampled from a woman in her thirties or forties in good health. Some clones in this sample may be carry-over from other donors' samples.

The chain carries TRBV28 and TRBJ2-7; 9 nucleotides agree with TRBD1. CDR3 size: 15 residues. Germline V gene data show CDR1 as MDHEN and CDR2 as SYDVKM. Unmatched junction bases numbered 7, after V lost 1 base and J lost 6 bases. CDR3 loop: CASSLSRDRVVEQYF. The CDR3 region has the DNA TGTGCCAGCAGTTTATCCCGGGACAGGGTCGTCGAGCAGTACTTC. The variable domain in full, completed from reference TRBV28 and TRBJ2-7, reads DVKVTQSSRYLVKRTGEKVFLECVQDMDHENMFWYRQDPGLGLRLIYFSYDVKMKEKGDIPEGYSVSREKKERFSLILESASTNQTSMYLCASSLSRDRVVEQYFGPGTRLTVT.

This rearrangement joins TRBV7-9 to TRBJ2-7; TRBD2 aligns across 11 bases. Germline assignment: CDR1 SEHNR and CDR2 FQNEAQ (reference sequence). V lost 3 bases, J lost 5 bases, and 9 bases stayed unmatched. The CDR3 is made up of 16 amino acids. CDR3 bases: TGTGCCAGCAGCTTCGGGACTAGCGGAACCCTGGACGAGCAGTACTTC. Protein sequence: CASSFGTSGTLDEQYF.